Shown below are 10 T cell receptor beta chains from a single sample sequenced in a study of cytomegalovirus exposure and HLA in healthy donors (dated by TCRdb to about 2017). Libraries were prepared through the immunoSEQ multiplex PCR assay. For the multiplex PCR, a mixture combining 60 forward primers for TCR Vbeta segments and 13 reverse primers for TCR Jbeta segments was used. Here the immuneACCESS table is served through TCRdb, limited to in-frame sequences with V and J called. Missing clones are a known gap in these copies; in checked studies unresolved V genes cover under half, and the rest lacks a known reason. Here the sample has 150,000 to 190,000 clones; approximately 81% occur a single time. Jointly, the top ten make up about 2.4% of the sample. Input material: PBMCs. These receptors were taken from a woman aged 18-30 years in good health and CMV-seronegative.

The chain combines TRBV4-3 with TRBJ1-2, with D perhaps TRBD1 (6 bases). In germline, CDR1 is LGHNA, CDR2 YSLEER. The CDR3 sequence is 14 residues long. V was shortened by 1 base and J by 4 bases, with 10 bases between the two germline ends. The CDR3 nucleotides read TGCGCCAGCAGCCAAGGGGCACAGGGCTATGGCTACACCTTC. It translates to CASSQGAQGYGYTF.

The chain recombines TRBV5-1 with TRBJ2-2; no firm D call. The CDR3 is made up of 14 amino acids. Trimming took off 4 bases at V and 3 bases at J, with 10 bases between the two ends. Germline CDR1 SGHRS, CDR2 YFSETQ. CDR3 nucleotide sequence: TGCGCCAGCAGCGCCGACACTTACACCGGGGAGCTGTTTTTT. Its translation is CASSADTYTGELFF.

The chain carries TRBV13 and TRBJ1-6; D gene unclear. The CDR3 is 13 residues long. Trimming left V 0 bases short and J 8 bases short, with 5 bases between. The germline V gene encodes CDR1 PRHDT and CDR2 FYEKMQ (reference sequence). CDR3 residues: CASSLGRDSPLHF. CDR3 nucleotides: TGTGCCAGCAGCTTAGGCCGGGATTCACCCCTCCACTTT. The entire variable domain, with the rest obtained from reference TRBV13 and TRBJ1-6, is as follows: AAGVIQSPRHLIKEKRETATLKCYPIPRHDTVYWYQQGPGQDPQFLISFYEKMQSDKGSIPDRFSAQQFSDYHSELNMSSLELGDSALYFCASSLGRDSPLHFGNGTRLTVT.

V is TRBV15 and J is TRBJ2-7, with D maybe TRBD2 (7 bases). V was pared by 1 base and J by 7 bases, with 23 bases between. CDR3 length: 17 residues. Germline CDR1 and CDR2: LNHNV and YYDKDF (reference sequence). The CDR3 is CATSRGGGALRGREQYF. DNA for the CDR3: TGTGCCACCAGCAGAGGAGGGGGGGCACTACGAGGAAGGGAGCAGTACTTC.

The chain combines TRBV6-1 with TRBJ1-1, with 8 positions matching TRBD1. Germline CDR1 is MNHNS and CDR2 is SASEGT. The CDR3 covers 13 residues. J lost 4 bases, V lost 6 bases, and 4 bases had no gene match. DNA of the CDR3: TGTGCCAGCAGCCGTGGACAGGGCACTGAAGCTTTCTTT. Protein sequence: CASSRGQGTEAFF.

CDR3 nucleotide sequence: TGTGCCAGCAGCTTATGGAAGGGGGCGTTTTATGGCTACACCTTC. Translation gives CASSLWKGAFYGYTF. This sequence joins TRBV7-2 and TRBJ1-2, with TRBD1 matching over 7 bases. V dropped 2 bases and J dropped 5; count of bases not matched to a gene: 8. The CDR3 loop spans 15 amino acids. Germline CDR1 and CDR2: SGHTA and FQGNSA.

V usage is TRBV10-3 and J usage is TRBJ2-1, with TRBD2 identical over 9 bases. Per the germline V gene, CDR1 is ENHRY and CDR2 is SYGVKD. V dropped 6 bases and J dropped 2; count of bases not matched to a gene: 8. The CDR3 is 16 amino acids. CDR3 region: CAISVPLAGTYNEQFF. The CDR3 DNA reads TGTGCCATCAGCGTACCGCTAGCGGGGACCTACAATGAGCAGTTCTTC.

This sequence joins TRBV9 and TRBJ2-5; possible D gene TRBD1, 5 bases. Germline assignment: CDR1 SGDLS and CDR2 YYNGEE. Trimming left V 4 bases short and J 2 bases short, with 9 bases between. The CDR3 has 13 amino acids. The CDR3 loop reads CASSPRTQETQYF. DNA for the CDR3: TGTGCCAGCAGCCCTAGGACACAAGAGACCCAGTACTTC. Filled out from reference TRBV9 and TRBJ2-5, the complete variable domain reads DSGVTQTPKHLITATGQRVTLRCSPRSGDLSVYWYQQSLDQGLQFLIQYYNGEERAKGNILERFSAQQFPDLHSELNLSSLELGDSALYFCASSPRTQETQYFGPGTRLLVL.

The chain couples TRBV7-2 to TRBJ2-5; 10 positions agree with TRBD2. This CDR3 comprises 15 residues. Germline V gene sequence: CDR1 SGHTA, CDR2 FQGNSA. Germline trimming cut 4 bases from V and 3 bases from J; bases unmatched to any gene: 5. The DNA of the CDR3 is TGTGCCAGCAGCTCTAAGCGGGGGGGAGAAGAGACCCAGTACTTC. As protein: CASSSKRGGEETQYF.

This clone was observed a handful of times. The CDR3 here is CASSQGVENQPQHF. The CDR3 DNA reads TGTGCCAGCTCACAGGGGGTGGAGAATCAGCCCCAGCATTTT. This rearrangement joins TRBV18 to TRBJ1-5; D possibly corresponds to TRBD1 (6 bases). The length of the CDR3 is 14 residues. Germline V gene lookup returns CDR1 KGHSH and CDR2 LQKENI. The V gene lost 4 bases and the J gene lost 4 bases, with 11 bases spanning the gap.